The T cell receptor (beta chain) described here comes from a study of cytomegalovirus exposure and HLA in healthy donors. Trimming took 2 bases from V and 6 from J; bases not matched to a gene: 10. This CDR3 has 17 residues. Per the germline V gene, CDR1 is KGHSH and CDR2 is LQKENI. Profiled with immunoSEQ multiplex PCR; TCRdb holds only in-frame clones, not every one. The repertoire holds tens of thousands of clones, roughly 91% seen once, with over 3% in the top ten. The source of this sequence is a man aged 18 to 29 in good health and CMV-seronegative. The specimen was PBMCs. The chain uses TRBV18 and TRBJ2-1, with 10 nucleotides matching TRBD2. The CDR3 sequence is CASSPRLAGVGVNEQFF. Here the CDR3 DNA reads TGTGCCAGCTCACCAAGGCTAGCGGGAGTGGGGGTCAATGAGCAGTTCTTC.